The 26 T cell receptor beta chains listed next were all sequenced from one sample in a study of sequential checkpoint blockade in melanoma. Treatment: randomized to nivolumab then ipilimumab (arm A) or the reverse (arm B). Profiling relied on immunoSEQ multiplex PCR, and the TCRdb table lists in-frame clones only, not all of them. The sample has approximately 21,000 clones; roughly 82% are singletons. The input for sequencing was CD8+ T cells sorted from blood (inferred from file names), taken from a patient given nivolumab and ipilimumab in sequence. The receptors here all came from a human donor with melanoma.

The chain's CDR3 is CASTTGKPGELFF. The CDR3 region has the DNA TGTGCCAGCACCACCGGGAAACCAGGGGAGCTGTTTTTT. The chain uses TRBV28 and TRBJ2-2; a possible D gene is TRBD2 (5 bases). CDR3 length equals 13 residues. V lost 7 bases to trimming and J lost 8 bases, with 14 bases between them. Germline V lookup: CDR1 MDHEN, CDR2 SYDVKM.

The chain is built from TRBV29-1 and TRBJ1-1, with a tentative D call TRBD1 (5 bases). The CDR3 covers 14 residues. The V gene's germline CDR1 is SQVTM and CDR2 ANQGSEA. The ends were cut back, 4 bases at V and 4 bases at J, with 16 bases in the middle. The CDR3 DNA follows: TGCAGCGTTGCGAGGCAGGGCGGTAGCACTGAAGCTTTCTTT. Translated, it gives CSVARQGGSTEAFF.

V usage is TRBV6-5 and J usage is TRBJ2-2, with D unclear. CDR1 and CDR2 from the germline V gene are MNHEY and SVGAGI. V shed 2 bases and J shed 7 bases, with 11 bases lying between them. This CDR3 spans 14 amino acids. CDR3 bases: TGTGCCAGCAGTTACGAACCGTACGGCGGGGAGCTGTTTTTT. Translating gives CASSYEPYGGELFF.

The CDR3 bases are TGTGCCTGGAGTGTTGTCGGGAGAGCCAAAAACATTCAGTACTTC. Translated, it gives CAWSVVGRAKNIQYF. This chain connects TRBV30 to TRBJ2-4; the D gene is possibly TRBD2 (6 bases). The CDR3 contains 15 residues. The V end was cut by 0 bases, the J end by 0 bases, with 9 bases between. Germline V gene sequence: CDR1 GTSNPN, CDR2 SVGIG (reference sequence).

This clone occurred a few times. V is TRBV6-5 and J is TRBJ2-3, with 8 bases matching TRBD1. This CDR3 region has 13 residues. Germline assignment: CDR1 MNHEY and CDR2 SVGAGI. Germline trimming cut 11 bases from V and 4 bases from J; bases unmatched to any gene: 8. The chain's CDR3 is CASDRGPPDTQYF. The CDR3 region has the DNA TGTGCCTCCGACAGGGGTCCCCCAGATACGCAGTATTTT.

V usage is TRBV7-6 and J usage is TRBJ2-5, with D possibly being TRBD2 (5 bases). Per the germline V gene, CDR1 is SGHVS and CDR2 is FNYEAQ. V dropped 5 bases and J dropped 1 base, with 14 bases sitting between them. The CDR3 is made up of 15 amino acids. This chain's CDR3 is CASSPGFSAQETQYF. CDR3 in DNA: TGTGCCAGCAGCCCCGGATTTAGCGCCCAAGAGACCCAGTACTTC. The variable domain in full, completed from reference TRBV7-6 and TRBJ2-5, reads GAGVSQSPRYKVTKRGQDVALRCDPISGHVSLYWYRQALGQGPEFLTYFNYEAQQDKSGLPNDRFSAERPEGSISTLTIQRTEQRDSAMYRCASSPGFSAQETQYFGPGTRLLVL.

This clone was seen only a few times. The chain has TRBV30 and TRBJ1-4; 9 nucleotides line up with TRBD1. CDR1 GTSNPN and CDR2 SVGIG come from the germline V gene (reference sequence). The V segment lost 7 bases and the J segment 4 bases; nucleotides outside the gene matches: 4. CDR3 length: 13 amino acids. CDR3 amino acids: CASGQGFNEKLFF. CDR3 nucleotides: TGTGCCTCTGGACAGGGGTTTAATGAAAAACTGTTTTTT.

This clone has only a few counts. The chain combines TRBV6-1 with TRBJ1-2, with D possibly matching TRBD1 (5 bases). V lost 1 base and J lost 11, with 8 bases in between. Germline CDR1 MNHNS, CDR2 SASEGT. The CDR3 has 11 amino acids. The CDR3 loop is CASSEGGEYTF. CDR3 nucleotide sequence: TGTGCCAGCAGTGAAGGGGGGGAATACACCTTC.

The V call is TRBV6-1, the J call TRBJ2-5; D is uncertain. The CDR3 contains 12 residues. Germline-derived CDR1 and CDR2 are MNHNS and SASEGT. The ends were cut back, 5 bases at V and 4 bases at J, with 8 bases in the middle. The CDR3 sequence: CASSSLGETQYF. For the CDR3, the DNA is TGTGCCAGCAGTAGCCTCGGAGAGACCCAGTACTTC.

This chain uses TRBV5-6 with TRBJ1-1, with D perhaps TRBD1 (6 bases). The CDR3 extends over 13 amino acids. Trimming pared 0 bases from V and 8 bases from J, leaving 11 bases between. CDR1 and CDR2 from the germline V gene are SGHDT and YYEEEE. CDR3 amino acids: CASSLVDRPEAFF. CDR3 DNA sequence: TGTGCCAGCAGCTTGGTCGACAGGCCGGAAGCTTTCTTT.

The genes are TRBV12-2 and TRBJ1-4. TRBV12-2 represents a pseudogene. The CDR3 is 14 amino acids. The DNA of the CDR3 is TGTGCAAGTCGCTCCGGGAAGAAGAATGAAAAACTGTTTTTT. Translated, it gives CASRSGKKNEKLFF.

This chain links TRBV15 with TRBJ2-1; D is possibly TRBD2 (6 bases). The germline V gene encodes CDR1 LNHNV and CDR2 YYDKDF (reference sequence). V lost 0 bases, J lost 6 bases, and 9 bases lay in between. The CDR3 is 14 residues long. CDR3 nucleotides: TGTGCCACCAGCAGAGATCTGGGGGGCAATGAGCAGTTCTTC. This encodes CATSRDLGGNEQFF.

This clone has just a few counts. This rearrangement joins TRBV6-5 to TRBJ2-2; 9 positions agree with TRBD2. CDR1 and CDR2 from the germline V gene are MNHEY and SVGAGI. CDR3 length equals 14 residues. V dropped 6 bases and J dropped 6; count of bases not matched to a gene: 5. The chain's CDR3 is CASRVSGSAGELFF. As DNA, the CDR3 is TGTGCCAGCAGGGTTAGCGGGAGCGCCGGGGAGCTGTTTTTT.

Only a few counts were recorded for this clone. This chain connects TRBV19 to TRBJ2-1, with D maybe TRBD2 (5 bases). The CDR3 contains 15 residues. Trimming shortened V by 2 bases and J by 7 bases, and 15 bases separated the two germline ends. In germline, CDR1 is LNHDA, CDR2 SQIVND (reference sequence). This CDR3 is CASSIRFDGENEQFF. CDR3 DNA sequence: TGTGCCAGTAGTATAAGATTTGATGGGGAGAATGAGCAGTTCTTC.

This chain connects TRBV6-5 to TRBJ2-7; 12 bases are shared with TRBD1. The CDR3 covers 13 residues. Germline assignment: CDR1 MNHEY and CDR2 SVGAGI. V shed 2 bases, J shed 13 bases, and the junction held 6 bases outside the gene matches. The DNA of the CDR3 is TGTGCCAGCAGTTACAAAGGGACAGGGGGCCTTTACTTC. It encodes CASSYKGTGGLYF.

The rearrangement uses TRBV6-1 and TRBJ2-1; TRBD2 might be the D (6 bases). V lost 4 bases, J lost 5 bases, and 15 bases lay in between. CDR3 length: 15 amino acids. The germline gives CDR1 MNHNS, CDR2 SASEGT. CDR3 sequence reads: CASSARRASNNEQFF. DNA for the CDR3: TGTGCCAGCAGTGCCCGGAGGGCGTCCAACAATGAGCAGTTCTTC.

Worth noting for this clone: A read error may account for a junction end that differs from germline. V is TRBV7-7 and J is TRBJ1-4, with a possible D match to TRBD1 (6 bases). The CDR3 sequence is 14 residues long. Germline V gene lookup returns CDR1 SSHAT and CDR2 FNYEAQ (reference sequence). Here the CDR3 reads CASSTDRNSEKLFF. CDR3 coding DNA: TGTGCTAGCAGCACCGACAGGAATAGCGAAAAACTGTTTTTT.

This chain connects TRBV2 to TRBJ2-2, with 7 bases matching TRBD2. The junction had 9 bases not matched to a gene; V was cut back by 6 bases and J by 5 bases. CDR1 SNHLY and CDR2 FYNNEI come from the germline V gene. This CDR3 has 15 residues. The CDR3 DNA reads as TGTGCCAGCAGGAGCGAAGCGGGAATGACCGGGGAGCTGTTTTTT. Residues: CASRSEAGMTGELFF.

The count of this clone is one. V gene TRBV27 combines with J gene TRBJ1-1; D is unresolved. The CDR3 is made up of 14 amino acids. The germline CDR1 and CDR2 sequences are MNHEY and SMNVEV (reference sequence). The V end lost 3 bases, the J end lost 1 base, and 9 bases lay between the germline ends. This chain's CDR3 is CASSLEGRNTEAFF. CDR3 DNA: TGTGCCAGCAGTTTGGAGGGCCGGAACACTGAAGCTTTCTTT.

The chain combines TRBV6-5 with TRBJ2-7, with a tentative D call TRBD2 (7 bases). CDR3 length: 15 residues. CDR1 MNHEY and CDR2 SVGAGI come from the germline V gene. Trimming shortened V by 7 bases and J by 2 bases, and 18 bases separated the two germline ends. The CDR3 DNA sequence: TGTGCCAGCACCCCAGGAGGGGGAGGGACCTACGAGCAGTACTTC. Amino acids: CASTPGGGGTYEQYF.

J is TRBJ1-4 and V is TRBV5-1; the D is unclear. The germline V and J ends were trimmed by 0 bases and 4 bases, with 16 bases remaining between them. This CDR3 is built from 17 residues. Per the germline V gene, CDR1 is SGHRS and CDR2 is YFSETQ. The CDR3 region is CASSLGGWSAYNEKLFF. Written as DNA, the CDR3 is TGCGCCAGCAGCTTGGGAGGGTGGTCAGCCTATAATGAAAAACTGTTTTTT.

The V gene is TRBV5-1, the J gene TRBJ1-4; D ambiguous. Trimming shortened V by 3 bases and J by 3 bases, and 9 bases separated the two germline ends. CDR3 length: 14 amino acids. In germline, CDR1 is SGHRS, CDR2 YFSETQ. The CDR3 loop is CASSSDSSNEKLFF. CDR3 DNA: TGCGCCAGCAGCTCGGACTCGTCTAATGAAAAACTGTTTTTT. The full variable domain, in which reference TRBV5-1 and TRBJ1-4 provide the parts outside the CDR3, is KAGVTQTPRYLIKTRGQQVTLSCSPISGHRSVSWYQQTPGQGLQFLFEYFSETQRNKGNFPGRFSGRQFSNSRSEMNVSTLELGDSALYLCASSSDSSNEKLFFGSGTQLSVL.

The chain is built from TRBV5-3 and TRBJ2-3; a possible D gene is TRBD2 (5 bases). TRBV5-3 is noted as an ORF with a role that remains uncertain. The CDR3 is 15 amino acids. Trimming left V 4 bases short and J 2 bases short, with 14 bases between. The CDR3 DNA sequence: TGTGCCAGAAGCCCCTTACTAGAGTACACAGATACGCAGTATTTT. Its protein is CARSPLLEYTDTQYF.

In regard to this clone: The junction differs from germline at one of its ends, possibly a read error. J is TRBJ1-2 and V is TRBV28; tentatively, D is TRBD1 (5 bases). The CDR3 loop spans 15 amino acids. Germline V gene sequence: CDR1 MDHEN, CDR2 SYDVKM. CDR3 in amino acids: CAGSLGGGTEYGYTF. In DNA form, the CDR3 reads TGTGCCGGCAGTTTGGGCGGAGGGACGGAGTATGGCTACACCTTC.

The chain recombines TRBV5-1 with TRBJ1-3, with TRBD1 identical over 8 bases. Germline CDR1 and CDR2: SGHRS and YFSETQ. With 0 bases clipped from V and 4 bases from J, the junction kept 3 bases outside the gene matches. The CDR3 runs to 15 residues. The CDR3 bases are TGCGCCAGCAGCTTGGCGACAGGGGCAGGAAACACCATATATTTT. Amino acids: CASSLATGAGNTIYF.

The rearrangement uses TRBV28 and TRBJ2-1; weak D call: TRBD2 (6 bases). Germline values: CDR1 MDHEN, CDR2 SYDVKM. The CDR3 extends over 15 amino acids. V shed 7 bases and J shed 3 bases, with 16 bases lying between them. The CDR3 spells CASTKEGGIYNEQFF. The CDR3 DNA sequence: TGTGCCAGCACTAAGGAGGGCGGGATCTACAATGAGCAGTTCTTC.